The 5 T cell receptor beta chains below all came from one sample that was sequenced in a study of blood T cell repertoires in COVID-19. TCRdb keeps only in-frame clones here, not all; method: immunoSEQ multiplex PCR. The sample holds approximately 300,000 clones; roughly 89% are singletons and the top ten take around 1%. The sequenced sample consisted of peripheral blood. These receptors all come from a woman aged 40-49 years with COVID-19, enrolled during active disease.

V gene TRBV9 combines with J gene TRBJ2-2; 7 bases match TRBD1. Unmatched junction bases numbered 10, after V lost 3 bases and J lost 8 bases. The CDR3 runs 15 residues. Germline lookup yields CDR1 SGDLS and CDR2 YYNGEE. The CDR3 sequence is CASSAINRGSGELFF. Written as DNA, the CDR3 is TGTGCCAGCAGCGCAATAAACAGGGGATCGGGGGAGCTGTTTTTT.

This chain uses TRBV7-9 with TRBJ2-1; 12 bases fit TRBD2. CDR1 is SEHNR and CDR2 is FQNEAQ in the germline V gene (reference sequence). J lost 10 bases, V lost 2 bases, and 6 bases had no gene match. This CDR3 has 15 residues. Written as DNA, the CDR3 is TGTGCCAGCAGCTTACTAGCGGGAGGGCCTAAAGAGCAGTTCTTC. This translates into CASSLLAGGPKEQFF.

This clone has a single count. This chain uses TRBV7-6 with TRBJ2-1; 7 nucleotides align to TRBD2. The germline gives CDR1 SGHVS, CDR2 FNYEAQ. The J segment lost 5 bases and the V segment lost 1 base, leaving 5 bases of the junction unmatched. The CDR3 has 15 amino acids. This CDR3 is CASSLGTGRDNEQFF. The CDR3, as DNA: TGTGCCAGCAGCTTAGGAACGGGGAGGGACAATGAGCAGTTCTTC.

This chain connects TRBV28 to TRBJ2-2, with TRBD1 as a possible D gene (7 bases). Germline V gene lookup returns CDR1 MDHEN and CDR2 SYDVKM. The CDR3 totals 16 residues. Trimming took off 5 bases at V and 5 bases at J, with 18 bases between the two ends. CDR3 in amino acids: CASSPGGTVRTGELFF. Here the CDR3 DNA reads TGTGCCAGCAGTCCTGGCGGGACAGTTCGGACCGGGGAGCTGTTTTTT.

The chain employs TRBV4-3 and TRBJ1-3; D remains unclear. The germline CDR1 and CDR2 sequences are LGHNA and YSLEER. The V end was cut by 0 bases, the J end by 0 bases, with 9 bases between. This CDR3 is built from 16 residues. The CDR3: CASSQDIVYSGNTIYF. The CDR3 region has the DNA TGCGCCAGCAGCCAAGATATAGTGTACTCTGGAAACACCATATATTTT.